The 8 T cell receptor beta chains reported below all come from one sample, sequenced in a study of blood T cell repertoires in COVID-19. Produced via immunoSEQ multiplex PCR; TCRdb's table is partial and in-frame only. Among 40,000 to 45,000 clones, under 80% were seen once, and the ten largest hold around 27%. Input material: peripheral blood. The receptor source for this set is an older man with acute or convalescent COVID-19.

This clone was recorded once. V is TRBV3-1 (or the pseudogene TRBV3-2) and J is TRBJ2-7, with D perhaps TRBD1 (6 bases). Germline values: CDR1 LGHDT, CDR2 YNNKEL (reference sequence). Trimming pared 1 base from V and 4 bases from J, leaving 17 bases between. The CDR3 runs to 16 residues. The DNA for the CDR3 is TGTGCCAGCAGCCAAGTAAAAAGAGCAGGGGTATACGAGCAGTACTTC. Its protein product is CASSQVKRAGVYEQYF.

This clone has just a few counts. Within the sample, other DNA sequences also encode this same CDR3. This chain connects TRBV19 to TRBJ1-1; 8 nucleotides line up with TRBD1. V was clipped by 2 bases and J by 1 base; unmatched bases: 0. CDR3 length: 14 amino acids. Germline loops: CDR1 LNHDA, CDR2 SQIVND (reference sequence). This chain's CDR3 is CASSITGGNTEAFF. The CDR3 DNA reads TGTGCCAGTAGTATAACAGGGGGGAACACTGAAGCTTTCTTT.

The chain carries TRBV11-2 and TRBJ2-3; weak D call: TRBD1 (5 bases). This CDR3 comprises 14 residues. Germline loops: CDR1 SGHAT, CDR2 FQNNGV. The V end lost 1 base, the J end lost 4 bases, and 9 bases lay between the germline ends. The CDR3 DNA reads as TGTGCCAGCAGCTTAGCAGGGTTCGCAGATACGCAGTATTTT. This codes for CASSLAGFADTQYF. Full variable domain (remainder filled in from reference TRBV11-2 and TRBJ2-3): EAGVAQSPRYKIIEKRQSVAFWCNPISGHATLYWYQQILGQGPKLLIQFQNNGVVDDSQLPKDRFSAERLKGVDSTLKIQPAKLEDSAVYLCASSLAGFADTQYFGPGTRLTVL.

This clone has just one count. The V call is TRBV2, the J call TRBJ1-1; a weak D match, TRBD1 (6 bases). This CDR3 contains 15 residues. Between the trimmed V and J ends, which lost 4 bases and 10 bases, there was a span of 22 bases. Germline V gives CDR1 SNHLY, CDR2 FYNNEI. The CDR3, as DNA: TGTGCCAGCAGTGTTCGGGGCCCGGGGGCGGGGGGAGCTTTCTTT. Amino acid sequence: CASSVRGPGAGGAFF. Complete variable domain (other parts from reference TRBV2 and TRBJ1-1): EPEVTQTPSHQVTQMGQEVILRCVPISNHLYFYWYRQILGQKVEFLVSFYNNEISEKSEIFDDQFSVERPDGSNFTLKIRSTKLEDSAMYFCASSVRGPGAGGAFFGQGTRLTVV.

This clone was seen a few times. J is TRBJ1-6 and V is TRBV30; TRBD1 might be the D (6 bases). The V and J ends lost 7 bases and 7 bases respectively, with 11 bases between them. The CDR3 sequence is 12 residues long. Germline loops: CDR1 GTSNPN, CDR2 SVGIG (reference sequence). CDR3 DNA sequence: TGTGCCTTGGGACAATTGAATTCACCCCTCCACTTT. This translates into CALGQLNSPLHF.

The genes are TRBV7-9 and TRBJ1-2; TRBD1 agrees at 7 bases. V dropped 4 bases and J dropped 5; count of bases not matched to a gene: 1. This CDR3 has 12 amino acids. Germline CDR1 is SEHNR and CDR2 is FQNEAQ (reference sequence). The CDR3: CASSSGGYGYTF. Written as DNA, the CDR3 is TGTGCCAGCAGCTCAGGGGGTTATGGCTACACCTTC.

The chain carries TRBV7-3 and TRBJ1-6; no firm D call. This CDR3 spans 14 amino acids. Germline V gene data show CDR1 as SGHTA and CDR2 as FQGTGA. Deletions cut 5 bases from V and 5 bases from J, with 10 bases between. CDR3 nucleotide sequence: TGTGCCAGCAGCCACAGACCGGATAATTCACCCCTCCACTTT. It encodes CASSHRPDNSPLHF.

The chain recombines TRBV6-5 with TRBJ2-1, with 7 bases lining up with TRBD1. Trimming cost V 2 bases and J 10 bases; bases outside gene matches: 14. Germline CDR1 is MNHEY and CDR2 is SVGAGI. The CDR3 contains 16 residues. CDR3 amino acids: CASSYQWDSGSWEQFF. The CDR3 coding sequence is TGTGCCAGCAGTTACCAATGGGACAGCGGTAGTTGGGAGCAGTTCTTC.